This T cell receptor (beta chain) derives from a study of lymphopenia after photon versus proton radiotherapy. Findings and caveats of the study: Under photons, naive T cells and diversity fell while effector/memory populations rose. Authors raise, but do not show, better survival with proton therapy. After the lymphocyte nadir, photon-treated repertoires showed oligoclonal expansion, especially of CD8+ Temra cells.

This clone was seen only once. Antigen specificity is unknown. Only in-frame clones appear in the TCRdb table, and some are missing; sequencing was by immunoSEQ multiplex PCR. The table has approximately 53,000 clones, roughly 90% seen once; the top ten hold roughly 18%. The CDR3 is made up of 15 amino acids. Germline trimming cut 7 bases from V and 6 bases from J; bases unmatched to any gene: 9. Per germline, CDR1 LNHDA and CDR2 SQIVND (reference sequence). V gene TRBV19 combines with J gene TRBJ1-4; 9 bases are shared with TRBD1. Sequenced material: peripheral blood, taken from a patient treated with photon-based radiotherapy. The TCR comes from a middle-aged woman with cholangiocarcinoma. Written as DNA, the CDR3 is TGTGCCAGTACCGCAGATGGACAGGGGTATGAAAAACTGTTTTTT. It specifies CASTADGQGYEKLFF.